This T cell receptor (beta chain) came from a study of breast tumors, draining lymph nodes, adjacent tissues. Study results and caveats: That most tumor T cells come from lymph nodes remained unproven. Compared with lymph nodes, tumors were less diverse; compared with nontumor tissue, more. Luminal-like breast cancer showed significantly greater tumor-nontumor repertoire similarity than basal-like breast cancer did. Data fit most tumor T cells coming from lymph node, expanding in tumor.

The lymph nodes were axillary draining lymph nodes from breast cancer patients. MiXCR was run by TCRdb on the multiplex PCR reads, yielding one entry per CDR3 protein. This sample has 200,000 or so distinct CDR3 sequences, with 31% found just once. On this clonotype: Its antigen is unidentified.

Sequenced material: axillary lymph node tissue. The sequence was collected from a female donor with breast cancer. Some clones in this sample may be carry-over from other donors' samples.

CDR3 residues: CATSRDRGKWEAFF. CDR3 in DNA: TGTGCCACCAGCAGAGATAGGGGGAAATGGGAAGCTTTCTTT. This chain joins TRBV15 and TRBJ1-1; the D gene is possibly TRBD1 (6 bases). V dropped 0 bases and J dropped 8 bases, with 13 bases sitting between them. Germline CDR1 reads LNHNV; CDR2 reads YYDKDF (reference sequence). The CDR3 runs 14 residues. The whole variable domain, remainder taken from reference TRBV15 and TRBJ1-1, is DAMVIQNPRYQVTQFGKPVTLSCSQTLNHNVMYWYQQKSSQAPKLLFHYYDKDFNNEADTPDNFQSRRPNTSFCFLDIRSPGLGDTAMYLCATSRDRGKWEAFFGQGTRLTVV.